Listed here is a single T cell receptor (beta chain). Patients of the Seattle cohort, enrolled during active infection, were followed longitudinally. In the authors' workflow: From reference gene primer amplification, estimates of nucleated cell counts were derived. Assay used: immunoSEQ multiplex PCR; TCRdb lists only in-frame clones, some missing. V, J and clone size derive from that table, while D and trimming were established from the DNA sequence. The sample comprises more than 45,000 clones, about 85% of which are singletons, and roughly a fifth rests with the top ten. This sample is drawn from a study of blood T cell repertoires in COVID-19. Germline loops: CDR1 SGHRS, CDR2 YFSETQ. Trimming at V came to 5 bases and at J to 2 bases, leaving 8 bases not matched to a gene. CDR3 size: 16 residues.

The sequence was obtained from a woman of 80 years or more with COVID-19, enrolled during active disease. Source material: peripheral blood. V and J are TRBV5-1 and TRBJ1-1, with 11 bases aligning to TRBD1. CDR3 DNA: TGCGCCAGCAGAAAAACCGGGACAGGGGGAAACACTGAAGCTTTCTTT. This gives the protein CASRKTGTGGNTEAFF.